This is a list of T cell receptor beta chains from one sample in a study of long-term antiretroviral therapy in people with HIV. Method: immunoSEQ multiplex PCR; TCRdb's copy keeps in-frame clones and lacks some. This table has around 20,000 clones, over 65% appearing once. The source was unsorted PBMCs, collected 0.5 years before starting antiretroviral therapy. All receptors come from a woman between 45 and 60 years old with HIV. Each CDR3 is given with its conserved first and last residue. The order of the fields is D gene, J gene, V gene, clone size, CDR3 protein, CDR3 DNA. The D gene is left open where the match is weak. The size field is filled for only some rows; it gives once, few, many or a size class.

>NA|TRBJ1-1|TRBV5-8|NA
CASSLVAGTRAFF
TGTGCCAGCAGCTTGGTAGCGGGGACGAGGGCTTTCTTT
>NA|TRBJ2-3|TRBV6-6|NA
CASSSGGGRTDTQYF
TGTGCCAGCAGTTCCGGGGGAGGCCGGACAGATACGCAGTATTTT
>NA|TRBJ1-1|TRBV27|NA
CASSWSPNTEAFF
TGTGCCAGCAGTTGGTCACCCAACACTGAAGCTTTCTTT
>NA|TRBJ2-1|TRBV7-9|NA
CASSRATEQFF
TGTGCCAGCAGCCGAGCTACTGAGCAGTTCTTC
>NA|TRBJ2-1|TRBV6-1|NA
CASRAILGDNEQFF
TGTGCCAGCAGGGCAATATTGGGGGACAATGAGCAGTTCTTC
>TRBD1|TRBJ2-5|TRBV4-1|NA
CASRPTGGSQETQYF
TGCGCCAGCCGACCGACAGGGGGCTCCCAAGAGACCCAGTACTTC
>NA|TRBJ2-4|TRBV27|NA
CASNSALAKNIQYF
TGTGCCAGCAATAGCGCCCTAGCCAAAAACATTCAGTACTTC
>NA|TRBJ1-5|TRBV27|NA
CASSLAGTSNQPQHF
TGTGCCAGCAGTTTAGCAGGCACTAGCAATCAGCCCCAGCATTTT
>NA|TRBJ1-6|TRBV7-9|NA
CASSLFGSPLHF
TGTGCCAGCAGCTTATTTGGGTCACCCCTCCACTTT
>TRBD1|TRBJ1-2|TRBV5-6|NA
CASSFGTVNYGYTF
TGTGCCAGCAGCTTCGGGACAGTCAACTATGGCTACACCTTC
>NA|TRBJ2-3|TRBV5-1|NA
CASSSRLSGTDTQYF
TGCGCCAGCAGCTCCAGACTATCTGGGACAGATACGCAGTATTTT
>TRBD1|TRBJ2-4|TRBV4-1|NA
CASSQGQGDIQYF
TGCGCCAGCAGCCAAGGACAGGGAGACATTCAGTACTTC
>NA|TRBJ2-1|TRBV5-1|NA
CASSSTGAHNEQFF
TGCGCCAGCAGCTCGACTGGGGCCCACAATGAGCAGTTCTTC
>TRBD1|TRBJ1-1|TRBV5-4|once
CASSLVGRGSSEAFF
TGTGCCAGCAGCTTGGTCGGCAGGGGGTCATCTGAAGCTTTCTTT
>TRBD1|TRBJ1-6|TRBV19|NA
CASTMGQGLTPLHF
TGTGCCAGTACCATGGGACAGGGTCTCACGCCCCTCCACTTT
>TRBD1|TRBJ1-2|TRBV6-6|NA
CASRTDRGNYGYTF
TGTGCCAGCAGAACGGACAGGGGGAACTATGGCTACACCTTC
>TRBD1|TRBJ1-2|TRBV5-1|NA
CASSPGPGGDYGYTF
TGCGCCAGCAGCCCTGGACCAGGGGGCGACTATGGCTACACCTTC
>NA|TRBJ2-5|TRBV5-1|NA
CASSLGASQETQYF
TGCGCCAGCAGCTTGGGAGCGTCCCAAGAGACCCAGTACTTC
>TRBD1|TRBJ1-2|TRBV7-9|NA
CASSPGTGIFNYGYTF
TGTGCCAGCAGCCCCGGGACAGGGATATTTAACTATGGCTACACCTTC
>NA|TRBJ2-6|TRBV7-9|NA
CASLLAGSGANVLTF
TGTGCCTCCTTACTTGCGGGCTCTGGGGCCAACGTCCTGACTTTC
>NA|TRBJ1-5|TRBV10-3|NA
CAISGDTGAGQPQHF
TGTGCCATCAGTGGGGACACAGGAGCGGGCCAGCCCCAGCATTTT
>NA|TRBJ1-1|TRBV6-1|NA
CASSGGGSMNTEAFF
TGTGCCAGCAGTGGGGGCGGGTCCATGAACACTGAAGCTTTCTTT
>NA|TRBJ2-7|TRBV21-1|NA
CASRPGQGAYEQYF
TGTGCCAGCAGACCGGGACAGGGGGCGTACGAGCAGTACTTC
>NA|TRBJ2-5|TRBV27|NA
CASSGSGLAEETQYF
TGTGCCAGCAGTGGCTCGGGACTCGCCGAGGAGACCCAGTACTTC
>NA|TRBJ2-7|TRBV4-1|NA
CASSHRTRVDTAGIYEQYF
TGCGCCAGCAGCCATCGAACCAGGGTGGATACGGCGGGTATCTACGAGCAGTACTTC
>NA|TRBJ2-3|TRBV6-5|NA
CATWGRDDTQYF
TGTGCCACCTGGGGTCGAGATGATACGCAGTATTTT
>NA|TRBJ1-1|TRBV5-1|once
CATRRAENTEAFF
TGCGCCACGAGGAGGGCAGAGAACACTGAAGCTTTCTTT
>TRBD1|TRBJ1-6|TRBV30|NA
CAWSETGDSPLHF
TGTGCCTGGAGTGAGACAGGGGATTCACCCCTCCACTTT
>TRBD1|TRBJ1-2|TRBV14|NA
CASSPTGVYGYTF
TGTGCCAGCAGCCCGACAGGGGTCTATGGCTACACCTTC
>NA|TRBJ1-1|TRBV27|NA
CASSSGFHTEAFF
TGTGCCAGCAGTTCAGGGTTTCACACTGAAGCTTTCTTT
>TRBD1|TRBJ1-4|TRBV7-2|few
CASSTGTGLFF
TGTGCCAGCAGCACGGGGACAGGGCTGTTTTTT
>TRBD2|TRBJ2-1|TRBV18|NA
CASSPLTSGGNNEQFF
TGTGCCAGCTCACCCCTTACTAGCGGGGGAAACAATGAGCAGTTCTTC
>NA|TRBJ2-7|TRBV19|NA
CASSMGQEYEQYF
TGTGCCAGTAGTATGGGACAAGAATACGAGCAGTACTTC
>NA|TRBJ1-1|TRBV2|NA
CASSVEGSTEAFF
TGTGCCAGCAGTGTGGAGGGAAGCACTGAAGCTTTCTTT
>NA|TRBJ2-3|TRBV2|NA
CASSPLVSTDTQYF
TGTGCCAGTTCCCCTCTAGTTAGCACAGATACGCAGTATTTT
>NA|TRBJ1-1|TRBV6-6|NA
CASSYTDGEREAFF
TGTGCCAGCAGTTACACAGACGGGGAAAGGGAAGCTTTCTTT
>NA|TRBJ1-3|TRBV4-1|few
CASSQVFGGRSSGNTIYF
TGCGCCAGCAGCCAAGTTTTCGGGGGCCGAAGCTCTGGAAACACCATATATTTT
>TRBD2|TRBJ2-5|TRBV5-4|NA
CASSLVAGGEETQYF
TGTGCCAGCAGCTTGGTAGCGGGGGGGGAAGAGACCCAGTACTTC
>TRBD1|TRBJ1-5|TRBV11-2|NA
CASSSRRRGPNQPQHF
TGTGCCAGCAGCTCCCGGCGCAGGGGGCCAAATCAGCCCCAGCATTTT
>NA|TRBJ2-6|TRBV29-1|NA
CSVHWAGTPSSGANVLTF
TGCAGCGTCCATTGGGCCGGGACTCCTAGCTCTGGGGCCAACGTCCTGACTTTC
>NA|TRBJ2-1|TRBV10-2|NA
CASSGLLGNEQFF
TGCGCCAGCAGTGGGTTGCTCGGCAATGAGCAGTTCTTC
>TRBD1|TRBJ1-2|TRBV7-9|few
CASSLDGTGARGYTF
TGTGCCAGCAGCTTAGACGGGACAGGGGCGCGGGGCTACACCTTC
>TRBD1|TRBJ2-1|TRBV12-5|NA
CASGSGQLSYNEQFF
TGTGCTAGTGGCTCGGGACAGCTTTCCTACAATGAGCAGTTCTTC
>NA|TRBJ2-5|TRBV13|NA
CASSNKGGPPPETQYF
TGTGCCAGCAGCAACAAGGGGGGGCCGCCCCCAGAGACCCAGTACTTC
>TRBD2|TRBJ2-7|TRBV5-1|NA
CASSLLGGRSYEQYF
TGCGCCAGCAGCTTACTGGGGGGGAGGTCCTACGAGCAGTACTTC
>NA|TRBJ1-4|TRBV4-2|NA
CASSPTGGNNNEKLFF
TGTGCCAGCAGCCCCACGGGGGGCAATAATAATGAAAAACTGTTTTTT
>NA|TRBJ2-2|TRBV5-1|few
CATSRGQADTGELFF
TGCGCCACCTCCCGGGGCCAGGCGGACACCGGGGAGCTGTTTTTT
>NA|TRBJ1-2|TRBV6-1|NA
CASLGGGGYTF
TGTGCCAGCCTCGGGGGTGGCGGCTACACCTTC
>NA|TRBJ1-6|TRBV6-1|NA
CASDTRTINNSPLHF
TGTGCCAGCGATACACGGACCATTAATAATTCACCCCTCCACTTT
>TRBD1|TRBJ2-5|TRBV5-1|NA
CASSSSGTGSQETQYF
TGCGCCAGCAGCTCCTCCGGGACAGGGAGCCAAGAGACCCAGTACTTC
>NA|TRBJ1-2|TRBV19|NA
CAGQGTRGGYTF
TGTGCCGGACAAGGGACCAGAGGTGGCTACACCTTC
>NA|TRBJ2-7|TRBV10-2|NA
CASGTPQGYSYEQYF
TGCGCCAGCGGAACCCCCCAGGGCTACTCTTACGAGCAGTACTTC
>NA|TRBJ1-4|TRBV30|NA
CAWSKQGVGEKLFF
TGTGCCTGGAGTAAGCAAGGGGTTGGTGAAAAACTGTTTTTT